The 4 T cell receptor beta chains given below trace back to one sample, sequenced in a study of blood T cell repertoires in COVID-19. Measured with immunoSEQ multiplex PCR; TCRdb has only the in-frame clones, and not every one. The sample contains about 230,000 clones, approximately 88% of which appear only once. Sequencing was performed on peripheral blood. These TCRs come from a man aged 35 to 55 with acute or convalescent COVID-19.

The chain carries TRBV5-1 and TRBJ2-2; a weak D match, TRBD2 (5 bases). V was pared by 4 bases and J by 1 base, with 8 bases between. CDR1 is SGHRS and CDR2 is YFSETQ in the germline V gene. This CDR3 region has 14 residues. CDR3 sequence: CASSVGVNTGELFF. The CDR3 DNA is TGCGCCAGCAGCGTCGGGGTGAACACCGGGGAGCTGTTTTTT.

The chain is built from TRBV3-1 (or the pseudogene TRBV3-2) and TRBJ2-5; 9 bases map to TRBD1. Germline lookup yields CDR1 LGHDT and CDR2 YNNKEL (reference sequence). V gave up 3 bases and J gave up 2 bases; unmatched junction bases: 4. CDR3 length equals 15 residues. The CDR3 region is CASSQWTGEQETQYF. CDR3 bases: TGTGCCAGCAGCCAGTGGACAGGGGAACAAGAGACCCAGTACTTC.

The chain carries TRBV20-1 and TRBJ1-1; 7 positions agree with TRBD1. V was pared by 3 bases and J by 1 base, with 11 bases of the junction left unmatched. The CDR3 sequence is 16 residues long. In germline, CDR1 is DFQATT, CDR2 SNEGSKA (reference sequence). CDR3 DNA: TGCAGTGCTAGTACAGGGGCTTTTTCGGGGAACACTGAAGCTTTCTTT. Its protein product is CSASTGAFSGNTEAFF.

As regards this clone: The same CDR3 can be traced to other DNA sequences in this sample. This chain joins TRBV19 and TRBJ1-3, with D tentatively TRBD1 (6 bases). The CDR3 is 14 residues long. CDR1 and CDR2 (germline): LNHDA, SQIVND (reference sequence). Deletions cut 6 bases from V and 2 bases from J, with 11 bases between. Here the CDR3 reads CASSQQGTGNTIYF. The CDR3 bases are TGTGCCAGTAGCCAACAGGGTACTGGAAACACCATATATTTT.